This T cell receptor beta chain was profiled in a study of blood T cell repertoires in COVID-19. Looking at the study overall: Acute-phase and convalescent COVID-19 samples originated in the United States, Italy and Spain.

The CDR3 contains 14 residues. With 8 bases clipped from V and 2 bases from J, the junction kept 2 bases outside the gene matches. Per the germline V gene, CDR1 is MGHDK and CDR2 is SYGVNS. Using immunoSEQ multiplex PCR, the repertoire was profiled, and TCRdb retains in-frame clones only, with some absent. The table lists some 490,000 clones, approximately 85% of them singletons. This rearrangement joins TRBV25-1 to TRBJ2-1, with 11 bases aligning to TRBD2. What was sequenced was peripheral blood. The receptor's source is a human donor in a cohort sampled during active COVID-19. The CDR3, as DNA: TGTGCCAGCGTGACTAGCGGGACCTACAATGAGCAGTTCTTC. It yields the protein CASVTSGTYNEQFF.